Presented here are 24 T cell receptor beta chains from one specimen sequenced in a study of human T cells and chemical hapten exposure. The time point was: patch test 1, 2 weeks after DPC sensitization. Specified treatment: therapeutic diphenylcyclopropenone sensitization with weekly scalp DPC. TCRdb passed the RACE reads through MiXCR, listing each CDR3 protein once. The table lists fewer than 400,000 distinct CDR3 sequences, about 7% of them singletons. Sequencing used whole blood, obtained in connection with sensitization to the hapten diphenylcyclopropenone (DPC). The source is a woman aged 18-29 years with alopecia areata. Some clones in this sample may be carry-over from other donors' samples.

This clonotype was detected only a few times. The chain has TRBV9 and TRBJ1-2; D unresolved. V was pared by 0 bases and J by 4 bases, with 7 bases between. Germline assignment: CDR1 SGDLS and CDR2 YYNGEE. The CDR3 has 13 residues. The CDR3 coding sequence is TGTGCCAGCAGCGTAGAGCAGAGCTATGGCTACACCTTC. As protein: CASSVEQSYGYTF.

The chain uses TRBV24-1 and TRBJ2-2; D gene unclear. The CDR3 extends over 12 amino acids. Trimming pared 8 bases from V and 1 base from J, leaving 4 bases between. Germline V gene lookup returns CDR1 KGHDR and CDR2 SFDVKD. CDR3 nucleotides: TGTGCCACCACCGAGAACACCGGGGAGCTGTTTTTT. Translating it yields CATTENTGELFF.

This clonotype was counted between two and nine times. The chain combines TRBV6-5 with TRBJ1-3; the match to TRBD1 covers 7 bases. The junction had 5 bases not matched to a gene; V was cut back by 2 bases and J by 4 bases. Germline V gene sequence: CDR1 MNHEY, CDR2 SVGAGI. The length of the CDR3 is 15 residues. CDR3 bases: TGTGCCAGCAGTTACCAGACAGGGACGGGAAACACCATATATTTT. Translating it yields CASSYQTGTGNTIYF.

This clonotype has just a few counts. The rearrangement joins TRBV28 to TRBJ1-6; D is undetermined. The CDR3 is 10 residues long. Germline V gene lookup returns CDR1 MDHEN and CDR2 SYDVKM. V was clipped by 11 bases and J by 10 bases, with 9 bases between them. The CDR3 sequence is CAGGGSPLHF. The CDR3 nucleotides are TGTGCCGGAGGAGGCTCACCCCTCCACTTT.

This clonotype has only one observation. It may be a read error: a sequence one base away is much more abundant. V and J are TRBV2 and TRBJ1-2; D remains ambiguous. The CDR3 is 13 amino acids. Germline loops: CDR1 SNHLY, CDR2 FYNNEI. Trimming pared 4 bases from V and 12 bases from J, leaving 18 bases between. The CDR3, as DNA: TGTGCCAGCAGTGTAGACCACAATCCGGCTAACACCTTC. This codes for CASSVDHNPANTF.

This clonotype has ten or more counts. The V gene is TRBV12-3 or TRBV12-4, the J gene TRBJ2-7; 10 bases map to TRBD1. Trimming at V came to 6 bases and at J to 5 bases, leaving 7 bases not matched to a gene. The CDR3 has 14 amino acids. The CDR3 DNA sequence: TGTGCCAGCAGCCCCCGGACAGGGGGTAACGAGCAGTACTTC. Encoded protein: CASSPRTGGNEQYF.

Note on this clonotype: A much more abundant neighbour one base away suggests this may be a read error. The rearrangement uses TRBV20-1 and TRBJ2-5; D possibly corresponds to TRBD1 (6 bases). CDR1 DFQATT and CDR2 SNEGSKA come from the germline V gene (reference sequence). Trimming shortened V by 1 base and J by 7 bases, and 22 bases separated the two germline ends. The CDR3 is 16 residues long. The CDR3 region is CSARALPGSVDRTQYF. In DNA, the CDR3 is TGCAGTGCTAGAGCCCTCCCGGGGTCAGTGGACAGGACCCAGTACTTC.

This clonotype was seen ten or more times. This chain links TRBV10-3 with TRBJ1-2; 10 nucleotides align to TRBD1. The V gene end was trimmed by 2 bases and the J gene end by 4 bases; junction bases not matched to a gene: 7. The CDR3 is 16 residues long. Germline CDR1 and CDR2: ENHRY and SYGVKD. CDR3 amino acids: CAISETGTGVIYGYTF. In DNA form, the CDR3 reads TGTGCCATCAGTGAGACCGGGACAGGGGTGATCTATGGCTACACCTTC.

This clonotype has just a few counts. The rearrangement joins TRBV2 to TRBJ1-4, with 8 nucleotides matching TRBD1. With 6 bases clipped from V and 5 bases from J, the junction kept 2 bases outside the gene matches. This CDR3 has 13 amino acids. Germline V gene data show CDR1 as SNHLY and CDR2 as FYNNEI. The CDR3, as DNA: TGTGCCAGCAGGACAGGGGAAAATGAAAAACTGTTTTTT. Translated: CASRTGENEKLFF.

In nucleotides, the CDR3 is TGTGCCAGCAGTAATGACAAAGGGGCTTCACCCCTCCACTTT. Protein product: CASSNDKGASPLHF. The chain joins TRBV6-5 to TRBJ1-6; D may be TRBD1 (5 bases). The germline gives CDR1 MNHEY, CDR2 SVGAGI. The CDR3 runs to 14 residues. V lost 5 bases, J lost 9 bases, and 14 bases lay in between.

The rearrangement links TRBV3-1 to TRBJ1-2; TRBD1 is a possible D gene (5 bases). Germline assignment: CDR1 LGHDT and CDR2 YNNKEL (reference sequence). The V and J ends lost 7 bases and 0 bases respectively, with 12 bases between them. This CDR3 comprises 14 residues. CDR3 bases: TGTGCCAGCACGCCTGGGGGGGCTAACTATGGCTACACCTTC. Translating gives CASTPGGANYGYTF.

The chain joins TRBV12-3 or TRBV12-4 to TRBJ1-1; possible D gene TRBD1, 6 bases. V was pared by 2 bases and J by 0 bases, with 16 bases between. CDR3 size: 17 residues. The CDR3, as DNA: TGTGCCAGCAGTTTAAACGGACAGATGGAAATGAACACTGAAGCTTTCTTT. Amino acid sequence: CASSLNGQMEMNTEAFF.

This clonotype was recorded a few times. The V and J genes are TRBV4-1 and TRBJ1-3; TRBD1 aligns across 9 bases. Germline V lookup: CDR1 MGHRA, CDR2 YSYEKL. Germline trimming cut 1 base from V and 4 bases from J; bases unmatched to any gene: 8. CDR3 size: 17 residues. The CDR3 spells CASSQGGQGRSGNTIYF. In DNA form, the CDR3 reads TGCGCCAGCAGCCAAGGTGGACAGGGGAGATCGGGAAACACCATATATTTT.

This clonotype came up a few times. V usage is TRBV11-2 and J usage is TRBJ1-2; 7 bases match TRBD1. The CDR3 has 14 residues. V gave up 7 bases and J gave up 3 bases; unmatched junction bases: 8. CDR1 is SGHAT and CDR2 is FQNNGV in the germline V gene. This CDR3 is CASKRQGWDYGYTF. The DNA of the CDR3 is TGTGCCAGCAAAAGACAGGGTTGGGACTATGGCTACACCTTC.

CDR3 bases: TGCGCCAGCAGCCCAGTTCGGGACTTGAACACAGATACGCAGTATTTT. It specifies CASSPVRDLNTDTQYF. The V and J genes are TRBV4-3 and TRBJ2-3; maybe TRBD2 (6 bases). Trimming took 4 bases from V and 2 from J, leaving 16 bases between them. The CDR3 covers 16 residues. The germline V gene has CDR1 LGHNA and CDR2 YSLEER.

This clonotype was observed many times. J is TRBJ2-7 and V is TRBV5-1; the match to TRBD2 covers 11 bases. The germline V gene has CDR1 SGHRS and CDR2 YFSETQ. The CDR3 extends over 15 amino acids. The V segment lost 4 bases and the J segment 2 bases; nucleotides outside the gene matches: 5. The CDR3 spells CASSTGLAATYEQYF. DNA of the CDR3: TGCGCCAGCAGCACGGGACTAGCGGCCACCTACGAGCAGTACTTC.

The sample holds a few counts of this clonotype. V usage is TRBV12-3 or TRBV12-4 and J usage is TRBJ1-2, with a tentative D call TRBD1 (6 bases). V was pared by 5 bases and J by 5 bases, with 18 bases between. The CDR3 length is 15 residues. The CDR3 DNA reads as TGTGCCAGCAGTGTCGGCCGCAGGGGTGGGTATGGCTACACCTTC. This sequence encodes CASSVGRRGGYGYTF.

This chain joins TRBV28 and TRBJ1-2, with 9 bases lining up with TRBD1. Germline V CDR1 and CDR2: MDHEN, SYDVKM. The CDR3 is made up of 19 amino acids. Trimming took 3 bases from V and 4 from J; bases not matched to a gene: 18. CDR3 residues: CASSLDRDRAGINVYGYTF. CDR3 DNA: TGTGCCAGCAGTTTGGACCGGGACAGGGCAGGGATAAACGTCTATGGCTACACCTTC.

This clonotype was picked up many times. The V gene is TRBV6-5, the J gene TRBJ1-1, with a possible D match to TRBD1 (5 bases). CDR3 length equals 18 residues. The V gene lost 0 bases and the J gene lost 0 bases, with 17 bases spanning the gap. Per germline, CDR1 MNHEY and CDR2 SVGAGI. DNA for the CDR3: TGTGCCAGCAGTTACTCACGGGACTCCTGGGCCATGAACACTGAAGCTTTCTTT. This codes for CASSYSRDSWAMNTEAFF.

The table lists this clonotype with a few counts. The chain recombines TRBV6-2 or TRBV6-3 with TRBJ2-7; D uncertain. V lost 2 bases to trimming and J lost 3 bases, with 8 bases between them. CDR3 length equals 13 residues. The germline V gene has CDR1 MNHEY and CDR2 SVGEGT. The CDR3 here is CASSYGRFYEQYF. CDR3 coding DNA: TGTGCCAGCAGTTACGGGCGGTTCTACGAGCAGTACTTC.

The rearrangement joins TRBV6-2 or TRBV6-3 to TRBJ2-7; TRBD2 agrees at 13 bases. The J segment lost 9 bases and the V segment lost 2 bases, leaving 7 bases of the junction unmatched. In germline, CDR1 is MNHEY, CDR2 SVGEGT. CDR3 length: 15 residues. The CDR3 reads CASSYGTSGASTQYF. The CDR3 DNA follows: TGTGCCAGCAGTTACGGGACTAGCGGGGCTAGTACGCAGTACTTC.

This clonotype was counted at least ten times. The V and J genes are TRBV7-6 and TRBJ2-3; 10 positions match TRBD2. V gave up 3 bases and J gave up 4 bases; unmatched junction bases: 4. CDR1 is SGHVS, CDR2 FNYEAQ, per germline. CDR3 length: 15 amino acids. The CDR3: CASSLPSGGPDTQYF. In nucleotides, the CDR3 is TGTGCCAGCAGCTTGCCTAGCGGGGGTCCAGATACGCAGTATTTT.

This clonotype has only a few counts. The chain combines TRBV5-1 with TRBJ1-4; the D gene is possibly TRBD1 (6 bases). The germline CDR1 and CDR2 sequences are SGHRS and YFSETQ. The CDR3 length is 16 residues. Trimming removed 0 bases from V and 8 bases from J, with 17 bases in between. The CDR3 nucleotides are TGCGCCAGCAGCTTGGGAAGGACAGTATCTGGCGAAAAACTGTTTTTT. As protein: CASSLGRTVSGEKLFF.

The chain couples TRBV7-3 to TRBJ1-2; D is uncertain. In germline, CDR1 is SGHTA, CDR2 FQGTGA. This CDR3 is 14 amino acids long. Trimming pared 2 bases from V and 5 bases from J, leaving 12 bases between. The CDR3 DNA sequence: TGTGCCAGCAGCTTATATCACAGCGGATATGGCTACACCTTC. As protein: CASSLYHSGYGYTF.